This is a list of T cell receptor beta chains from one sample in a study of OX40 agonist ivuxolimab in advanced cancers. Libraries were prepared by immunoSEQ multiplex PCR; TCRdb keeps only in-frame clonotypes and omits some of them. This repertoire shows about 68,000 clones, about 79% found once; its top ten account for around 1.6%. The sample consisted of CD4+ or CD8+ T cells sorted from blood, taken in a trial of the OX40 agonist ivuxolimab. These receptors all come from an adult with an advanced solid tumor such as melanoma, head and neck, liver or kidney cancer. Both conserved end residues are trimmed from each CDR3.

j_call | v_call | cdr3_aa
TRBJ1-1 | TRBV19 | ASSSDSGVGETEAF
TRBJ2-7 | TRBV19 | ASSIAPDSYEQY
TRBJ2-3 | TRBV19 | ASSSQRSSGASTDTQY
TRBJ2-5 | TRBV11-2 | ASSLEQSETQY
TRBJ2-7 | TRBV27 | ASSRTSGKYEQY
TRBJ2-7 | TRBV29-1 | SVQTGSEQY
TRBJ1-1 | TRBV25-1 | ASSGSGTGETEAF
TRBJ1-3 | TRBV15 | ATSRDLVSGNTIY
TRBJ1-2 | TRBV30 | AWKKQGAGGYT
TRBJ2-5 | TRBV11-3 | ASSLSGNQETQY
TRBJ1-1 | TRBV2 | ASRATGRGDTEAF
TRBJ1-1 | TRBV5-1 | ASSLPGQGNTEAF
TRBJ1-5 | TRBV7-2 | ASSFYQGAEGNQPQH
TRBJ2-2 | TRBV27 | ASSLRQGFGELF
TRBJ2-2 | TRBV5-1 | ASSPRTGDTGELF
TRBJ2-3 | TRBV29-1 | SVEKGFEGASTDTQY
TRBJ2-3 | TRBV6-5 | ASSYRGRAGDTQY
TRBJ1-1 | TRBV27 | ASSRAGRSTEAF
TRBJ2-6 | TRBV7-3 | ASSVPGANVLT
TRBJ2-7 | TRBV5-4 | ASSRSRSGELSYEQY
TRBJ2-3 | TRBV4-3 | ASSPIAGVTDTQY
TRBJ1-2 | TRBV7-8 | ASSFGQGAGGYT
TRBJ2-3 | TRBV7-2 | ASSLTESTDTQY
TRBJ2-3 | TRBV6-4 | ATHNVTLAGQSTDTQY
TRBJ2-5 | TRBV7-5 | ARSVPHIERGGETQY